Following are 10 T cell receptor beta chains from one sample sequenced in a study of cytomegalovirus exposure and HLA in healthy donors. PCR amplification relied on 60 Vbeta primers (plus 13 Jbeta primers). Sequencing used immunoSEQ multiplex PCR; TCRdb keeps in-frame clones, though not all of them. The sample holds roughly 150,000 clones, almost 80% seen once. The sequencing input was PBMCs. All receptors come from a woman aged 25 to 39 in good health and CMV-seronegative.

The chain recombines TRBV6-1 with TRBJ2-5, with TRBD2 matching 8 bases. CDR3 length: 15 amino acids. V gave up 4 bases and J gave up 5 bases; unmatched junction bases: 9. CDR1 is MNHNS, CDR2 SASEGT, per germline. CDR3 in amino acids: CASSVGLGLGETQYF. CDR3 sequence (DNA): TGTGCCAGCAGTGTGGGACTAGGGTTGGGGGAGACCCAGTACTTC.

This chain joins TRBV5-6 and TRBJ1-3; weak D call: TRBD1 (5 bases). V lost 0 bases and J 0 bases, leaving 10 bases between the germline ends. Germline CDR1 is SGHDT and CDR2 is YYEEEE. This CDR3 contains 16 residues. CDR3 sequence (DNA): TGTGCCAGCAGCTTGGCCCCAGGGAACTCTGGAAACACCATATATTTT. This sequence encodes CASSLAPGNSGNTIYF.

The J gene is TRBJ2-7, the V gene TRBV11-2, with TRBD2 identical over 9 bases. The CDR3 sequence is 14 residues long. Germline V gene sequence: CDR1 SGHAT, CDR2 FQNNGV. V lost 4 bases to trimming and J lost 2 bases; unmatched junction nucleotides: 3. In DNA form, the CDR3 reads TGTGCCAGCAGCTGGGGCGGGGGGGCCTACGAGCAGTACTTC. Translating gives CASSWGGGAYEQYF. Based on the CDR3 plus reference TRBV11-2 and TRBJ2-7, the full variable domain is EAGVAQSPRYKIIEKRQSVAFWCNPISGHATLYWYQQILGQGPKLLIQFQNNGVVDDSQLPKDRFSAERLKGVDSTLKIQPAKLEDSAVYLCASSWGGGAYEQYFGPGTRLTVT.

CDR3 loop: CASRRLAGSSDTQYF. DNA of the CDR3: TGTGCCAGCCGCCGACTAGCGGGGTCCTCAGATACGCAGTATTTT. This chain connects TRBV6-4 to TRBJ2-3, with 11 bases aligning to TRBD2. The CDR3 has 15 residues. Trimming took 8 bases from V and 4 from J; bases not matched to a gene: 8. Germline CDR1 MRHNA, CDR2 SNTAGT.

A few counts support this clone. Here the CDR3 DNA reads TGCGCCAGCAGCCAAGATAATCGACAGGGATTATATGGCTACACCTTC. Protein sequence: CASSQDNRQGLYGYTF. The V and J genes are TRBV4-1 and TRBJ1-2; 7 bases are shared with TRBD1. The V gene's germline CDR1 is MGHRA and CDR2 YSYEKL. There are 16 residues in the CDR3. V lost 0 bases to trimming and J lost 5 bases; unmatched junction nucleotides: 9.

The chain is built from TRBV19 and TRBJ1-2; TRBD1 is a possible D gene (6 bases). The V and J ends lost 2 bases and 2 bases respectively, with 15 bases between them. Germline lookup yields CDR1 LNHDA and CDR2 SQIVND (reference sequence). The CDR3 spans 16 residues. CDR3 loop: CASSISGGAKNYGYTF. CDR3 DNA: TGTGCCAGTAGTATATCCGGGGGGGCGAAGAACTATGGCTACACCTTC. Variable domain in full (rest from reference TRBV19 and TRBJ1-2): DGGITQSPKYLFRKEGQNVTLSCEQNLNHDAMYWYRQDPGQGLRLIYYSQIVNDFQKGDIAEGYSVSREKKESFPLTVTSAQKNPTAFYLCASSISGGAKNYGYTFGSGTRLTVV.

This sequence joins TRBV6-1 and TRBJ1-5; tentative D call: TRBD1 (5 bases). The CDR3 has 15 residues. Trimming removed 4 bases from V and 4 bases from J, with 14 bases in between. In germline, CDR1 is MNHNS, CDR2 SASEGT. The CDR3 sequence: CASSGVGAGNQPQHF. CDR3 sequence (DNA): TGTGCCAGCAGTGGAGTAGGGGCAGGAAATCAGCCCCAGCATTTT.

The chain employs TRBV15 and TRBJ1-6, with D perhaps TRBD1 (6 bases). The V end was cut by 0 bases, the J end by 7 bases, with 7 bases between. The CDR3 is 14 amino acids. Germline CDR1 is LNHNV and CDR2 is YYDKDF (reference sequence). In DNA, the CDR3 is TGTGCCACCAGCAGAGACAGGGGAAATTCACCCCTCCACTTT. This translates into CATSRDRGNSPLHF.

This chain links TRBV27 with TRBJ2-7; D gene ambiguous. In germline, CDR1 is MNHEY, CDR2 SMNVEV (reference sequence). V lost 4 bases, J lost 0 bases, and 7 bases lay in between. This CDR3 is built from 13 residues. DNA for the CDR3: TGTGCCAGCAGTTCTCACAACTCCTACGAGCAGTACTTC. Residues: CASSSHNSYEQYF.

The chain employs TRBV5-4 and TRBJ2-5; the match to TRBD1 covers 8 bases. V lost 4 bases and J lost 5; bases outside the gene matches: 7. Germline V gene lookup returns CDR1 SGHNT and CDR2 YYREEE (reference sequence). The CDR3 loop spans 14 amino acids. Written as DNA, the CDR3 is TGTGCCAGCAGCGGACAGGGCCAAGGGGAGACCCAGTACTTC. This sequence encodes CASSGQGQGETQYF. Full variable domain (outside the CDR3, taken from reference TRBV5-4 and TRBJ2-5): ETGVTQSPTHLIKTRGQQVTLRCSSQSGHNTVSWYQQALGQGPQFIFQYYREEENGRGNFPPRFSGLQFPNYSSELNVNALELDDSALYLCASSGQGQGETQYFGPGTRLLVL.